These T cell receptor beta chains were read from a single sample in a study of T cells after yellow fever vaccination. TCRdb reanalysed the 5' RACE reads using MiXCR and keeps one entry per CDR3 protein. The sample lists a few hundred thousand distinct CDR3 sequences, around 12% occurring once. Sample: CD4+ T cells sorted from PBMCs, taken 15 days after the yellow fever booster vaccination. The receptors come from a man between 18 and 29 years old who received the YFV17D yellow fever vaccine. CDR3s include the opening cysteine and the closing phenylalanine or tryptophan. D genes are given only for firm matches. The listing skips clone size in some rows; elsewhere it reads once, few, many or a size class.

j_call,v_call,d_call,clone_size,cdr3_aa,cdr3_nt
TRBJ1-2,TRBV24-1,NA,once,CATSDNTLYGYTF,TGTGCCACCAGTGATAACACGTTATATGGCTACACCTTC
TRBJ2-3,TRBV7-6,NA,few,CASSLSGGGADTQYF,TGTGCCAGCAGCTTAAGCGGCGGCGGGGCAGATACGCAGTATTTT
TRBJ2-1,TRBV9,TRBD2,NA,CASSVAVAGGPWIF,TGTGCCAGCAGCGTAGCTGTGGCGGGGGGCCCCTGGATCTTC
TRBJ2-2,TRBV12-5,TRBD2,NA,CASGRTSGGDTGELFF,TGTGCTAGTGGCAGGACTAGCGGGGGAGACACCGGGGAGCTGTTTTTT
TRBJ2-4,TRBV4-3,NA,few,CASSQDATTKNIQYF,TGCGCCAGCAGCCAAGATGCGACTACCAAAAACATTCAGTACTTC
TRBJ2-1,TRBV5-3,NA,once,CLRGGNKGQFF,TGTCTAAGAGGGGGAAATAAAGGGCAGTTCTTC
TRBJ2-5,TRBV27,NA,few,CASSFGRVTLETQYF,TGTGCCAGCAGTTTTGGACGGGTAACCTTAGAGACCCAGTACTTC
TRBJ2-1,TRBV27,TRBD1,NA,CASSPRGTGISAYSYNEQFF,TGTGCCAGCAGTCCCCGGGGGACAGGCATTAGCGCGTACTCCTACAATGAGCAGTTCTTC
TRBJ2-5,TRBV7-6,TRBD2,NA,CASSLVCSGGSETQYF,TGTGCCAGCAGCTTAGTTTGTAGCGGGGGGTCAGAGACCCAGTACTTC
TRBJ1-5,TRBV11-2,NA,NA,CASSLVGLIYSNQPQHF,TGTGCCAGCAGCTTAGTCGGCCTTATCTATAGCAATCAGCCCCAGCATTTT
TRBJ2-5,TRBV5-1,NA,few,CASSSRDGTPRETQYF,TGCGCCAGCAGCAGCCGGGACGGGACGCCTAGGGAGACCCAGTACTTC
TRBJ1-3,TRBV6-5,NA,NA,CASSYEQDLSGNTIYF,TGTGCCAGCAGTTACGAGCAGGACCTCTCTGGAAACACCATATATTTT
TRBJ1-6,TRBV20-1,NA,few,CSARPGISPLHF,TGCAGTGCCAGGCCAGGGATTTCACCCCTCCACTTT
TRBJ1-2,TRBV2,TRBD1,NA,CATTQQGANGYTF,TGTGCCACCACCCAACAGGGGGCGAATGGCTACACCTTC
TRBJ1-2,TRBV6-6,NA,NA,CASSPPLVGYTF,TGTGCCAGCAGTCCCCCCCTCGTGGGCTACACCTTC
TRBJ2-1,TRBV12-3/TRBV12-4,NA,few,CASRSGPQWDEQFF,TGTGCCAGCAGGTCCGGGCCCCAGTGGGATGAGCAGTTCTTC
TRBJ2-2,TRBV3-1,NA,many,CASSLRSTGELFF,TGTGCCAGCAGCCTCCGTTCTACCGGGGAGCTGTTTTTT
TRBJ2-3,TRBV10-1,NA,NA,CASSESTWVGTQYF,TGCGCCAGCAGTGAGTCGACGTGGGTGGGTACGCAGTATTTT
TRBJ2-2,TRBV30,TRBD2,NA,CAWSVGLATTGELFF,TGTGCCTGGAGTGTTGGACTAGCTACCACCGGGGAGCTGTTTTTT
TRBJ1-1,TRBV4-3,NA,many,CASSPHLTGTLVDTEAFF,TGCGCCAGCAGCCCGCATCTAACCGGGACACTTGTCGATACTGAAGCTTTCTTT
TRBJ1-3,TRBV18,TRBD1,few,CASSPNGPGQGSGNTIYF,TGTGCCAGCTCACCGAACGGTCCGGGACAGGGCTCTGGAAACACCATATATTTT
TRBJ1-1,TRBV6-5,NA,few,CASSYSHNTEAFF,TGTGCCAGCAGTTACTCGCACAACACTGAAGCTTTCTTT
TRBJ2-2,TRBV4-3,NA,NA,CASSQLVLNTGELFF,TGCGCCAGCAGCCAACTAGTTCTGAACACCGGGGAGCTGTTTTTT
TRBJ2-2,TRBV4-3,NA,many,CASSRTSNTGELFF,TGCGCCAGCAGCCGGACTTCAAACACCGGGGAGCTGTTTTTT
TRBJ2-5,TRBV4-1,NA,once,CASSQRGAYQETQYF,TGCGCCAGCAGCCAGCGGGGAGCGTACCAAGAGACCCAGTACTTC
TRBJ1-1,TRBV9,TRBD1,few,CASSAPFGQGINTEAFF,TGTGCCAGCAGCGCCCCGTTTGGACAGGGGATTAACACTGAAGCTTTCTTT
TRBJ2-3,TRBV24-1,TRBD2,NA,CATGIAGATDTQYF,TGTGCCACCGGGATAGCGGGGGCCACAGATACGCAGTATTTT
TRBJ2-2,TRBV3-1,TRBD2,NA,CASSQRLAGARTGELFF,TGTGCCAGCAGCCAAAGACTAGCGGGGGCTCGCACCGGGGAGCTGTTTTTT
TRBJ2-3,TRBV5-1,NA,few,CASRKLPPTDTQYF,TGCGCCAGCAGGAAGCTACCCCCCACAGATACGCAGTATTTT
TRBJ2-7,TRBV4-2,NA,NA,CASSQDVDRYYEQYF,TGTGCCAGCAGCCAAGATGTGGACAGATACTACGAGCAGTACTTC
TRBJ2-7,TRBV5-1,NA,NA,CASSLGTSIVYEQYF,TGCGCCAGCAGCTTGGGGACATCAATTGTCTACGAGCAGTACTTC
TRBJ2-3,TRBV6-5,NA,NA,CASRSTTDTQYF,TGTGCCAGCAGATCGACCACAGATACGCAGTATTTT
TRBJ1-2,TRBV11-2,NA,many,CASSLSVGMIDTF,TGTGCCAGCAGCTTATCTGTAGGGATGATTGACACCTTC
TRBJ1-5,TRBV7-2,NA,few,CASSLRPTVEGVF,TGTGCCAGCAGCTTACGGCCGACGGTGGAGGGGGTTTTT
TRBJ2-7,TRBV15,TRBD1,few,CATSGQGLPYEQYF,TGTGCCACCAGCGGACAGGGGTTACCCTACGAGCAGTACTTC
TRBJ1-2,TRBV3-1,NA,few,CASSPMALALYGYTF,TGTGCCAGCAGCCCGATGGCCCTGGCCCTCTATGGCTACACCTTC
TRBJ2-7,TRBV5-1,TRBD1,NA,CASSYTDRGEQYF,TGCGCCAGCAGCTACACGGACAGGGGAGAGCAGTACTTC
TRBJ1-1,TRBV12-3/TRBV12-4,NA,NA,CASSLSGGDEAFF,TGTGCCAGCAGTTTGTCGGGTGGGGATGAAGCTTTCTTT
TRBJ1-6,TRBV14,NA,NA,CASSRAGGSSPLHF,TGTGCCAGCAGCCGCGCGGGAGGCAGTTCACCCCTCCACTTT